One sample yielded the 24 T cell receptor beta chains listed below, sequenced in a study of T cell responses to AZD1222 COVID-19 vaccine. Clones were sequenced by immunoSEQ multiplex PCR, and TCRdb holds only the in-frame ones, with some missing. The sample has about 120,000 clones, about 90% seen once. This specimen was peripheral blood, taken on day 0 of AZD1222 vaccination. All receptors come from an adult in good health.

The rearrangement joins TRBV28 to TRBJ2-2; possibly TRBD2 for D (5 bases). The CDR3 runs to 14 residues. Germline V gene sequence: CDR1 MDHEN, CDR2 SYDVKM. V shed 2 bases and J shed 7 bases, with 11 bases lying between them. The CDR3 protein is CASSLRLAGGELFF. The CDR3, as DNA: TGTGCCAGCAGTTTACGCCTAGCCGGCGGGGAGCTGTTTTTT.

The rearrangement links TRBV6-1 to TRBJ1-2, with D uncertain. CDR3 size: 15 residues. Germline loops: CDR1 MNHNS, CDR2 SASEGT. The V and J ends lost 3 bases and 4 bases respectively, with 15 bases between them. The CDR3 here is CASSEPGGHFYGYTF. In DNA, the CDR3 is TGTGCCAGCAGTGAGCCGGGAGGCCACTTCTATGGCTACACCTTC.

The V and J genes are TRBV4-2 and TRBJ1-2; 9 bases are shared with TRBD1. The CDR3 extends over 17 amino acids. Germline V gene lookup returns CDR1 LGHNA and CDR2 YNFKEQ. Trimming removed 2 bases from V and 5 bases from J; junction bases left unmatched: 12. The CDR3 here is CASSQRLGQGNLYGYTF. The CDR3 DNA is TGTGCCAGCAGCCAAAGATTGGGACAGGGTAACCTTTATGGCTACACCTTC.

The chain joins TRBV5-8 to TRBJ2-3, with no clear D. Germline values: CDR1 SGHTS, CDR2 YDEGEE. The CDR3 has 14 residues. V shed 0 bases and J shed 5 bases, with 10 bases lying between them. The CDR3 is CASSLAGTKDTQYF. The CDR3 region has the DNA TGTGCCAGCAGCTTGGCAGGAACAAAAGATACGCAGTATTTT.

The V gene is TRBV24-1, the J gene TRBJ2-1; D unresolved. CDR1 and CDR2 (germline): KGHDR, SFDVKD. The CDR3 has 14 residues. Trimming stripped 3 bases from V and 0 bases from J, with 5 bases between. In nucleotides, the CDR3 is TGTGCCACCAGTGATGGGTCCTCCTACAATGAGCAGTTCTTC. Protein sequence: CATSDGSSYNEQFF.

The genes are TRBV11-3 and TRBJ2-1, with 7 bases matching TRBD1. Germline CDR1 SGHNT, CDR2 YENEEA. Unmatched junction bases numbered 10, after V lost 7 bases and J lost 7 bases. The CDR3 covers 14 residues. The CDR3 spells CASTDNRGPNEQFF. CDR3 nucleotide sequence: TGTGCCAGCACCGATAACAGGGGACCAAATGAGCAGTTCTTC.

The chain carries TRBV6-6 and TRBJ1-2; TRBD1 matches 7 bases. V shed 6 bases and J 8 bases; nucleotides not matched to a gene: 9. The CDR3 covers 13 residues. Germline V gene lookup returns CDR1 MNHNY and CDR2 SVGAGI (reference sequence). DNA of the CDR3: TGTGCCAGCAGCCCCACAGGGGTAGCCGGCTACACCTTC. It translates to CASSPTGVAGYTF.

The chain links TRBV24-1 to TRBJ2-5; 7 bases align to TRBD1. Trimming removed 5 bases from V and 3 bases from J; junction bases left unmatched: 20. The CDR3 runs 19 residues. CDR1 is KGHDR and CDR2 is SFDVKD in the germline V gene. In DNA, the CDR3 is TGTGCCACCAGTGCAACGGGCATAATACAGGGGCTAGGTGAAGAGACCCAGTACTTC. This sequence encodes CATSATGIIQGLGEETQYF.

The rearrangement uses TRBV4-3 and TRBJ2-1, with 11 bases aligning to TRBD2. The V and J ends lost 0 bases and 6 bases, in that order; junction bases with no gene match: 10. This CDR3 comprises 18 residues. Per the germline V gene, CDR1 is LGHNA and CDR2 is YSLEER. Written as DNA, the CDR3 is TGCGCCAGCAGCCAAGATCCCCCACTAGCGGGAGTTAGCAATGAGCAGTTCTTC. Its translation is CASSQDPPLAGVSNEQFF.

The chain couples TRBV7-9 to TRBJ2-7; 8 bases align to TRBD1. V shed 1 base, J shed 3 bases, and the junction held 2 bases outside the gene matches. The germline V gene encodes CDR1 SEHNR and CDR2 FQNEAQ (reference sequence). The CDR3 sequence is 14 residues long. CDR3 DNA: TGTGCCAGCAGCTTAGGACAGGGGTACTACGAGCAGTACTTC. This sequence encodes CASSLGQGYYEQYF. The complete variable domain, with remaining parts taken from reference TRBV7-9 and TRBJ2-7, reads DTGVSQNPRHKITKRGQNVTFRCDPISEHNRLYWYRQTLGQGPEFLTYFQNEAQLEKSRLLSDRFSAERPKGSFSTLEIQRTEQGDSAMYLCASSLGQGYYEQYFGPGTRLTVT.

The chain couples TRBV5-1 to TRBJ2-1; 8 nucleotides agree with TRBD2. The V and J ends lost 4 bases and 13 bases, in that order; junction bases with no gene match: 4. The CDR3 runs 11 residues. Germline V CDR1 and CDR2: SGHRS, YFSETQ. CDR3: CASSLSGAQFF. The CDR3 DNA follows: TGCGCCAGCAGCCTTAGCGGGGCCCAGTTCTTC.

CDR3 in DNA: TGTGCCAGCAGCTTATCGGGGACAGATACGCAGTATTTT. Its protein product is CASSLSGTDTQYF. The genes are TRBV7-7 and TRBJ2-3; D might be TRBD2 (5 bases). The germline gives CDR1 SSHAT, CDR2 FNYEAQ (reference sequence). Trimming took 2 bases from V and 3 from J, leaving 6 bases between them. The CDR3 runs to 13 residues.

V and J are TRBV18 and TRBJ2-2; 7 bases agree with TRBD2. The CDR3 has 13 residues. Unmatched junction bases numbered 2, after V lost 2 bases and J lost 8 bases. Germline CDR1 is KGHSH and CDR2 is LQKENI. As DNA, the CDR3 is TGTGCCAGCTCACCAGGGACTACTGGGGAGCTGTTTTTT. Amino acids: CASSPGTTGELFF.

The J gene is TRBJ2-1, the V gene TRBV12-5; 7 positions agree with TRBD1. Germline V gene data show CDR1 as LGHNT and CDR2 as FRNRAP. There are 13 residues in the CDR3. V shed 4 bases and J 6 bases; nucleotides not matched to a gene: 3. The chain's CDR3 is CASGSTGVNEQFF. The DNA of the CDR3 is TGTGCTAGTGGTTCCACAGGGGTCAATGAGCAGTTCTTC.

The chain uses TRBV5-1 and TRBJ1-4; 7 bases agree with TRBD1. CDR3 size: 14 residues. The germline V gene encodes CDR1 SGHRS and CDR2 YFSETQ. The ends lost 0 bases at V and 7 bases at J; junction bases unmatched: 3. Written as DNA, the CDR3 is TGCGCCAGCAGCTTGGAGGGGGCGAGTGAAAAACTGTTTTTT. It is translated as CASSLEGASEKLFF.

The chain links TRBV7-9 to TRBJ1-1; D is undetermined. This CDR3 contains 13 residues. Germline loops: CDR1 SEHNR, CDR2 FQNEAQ (reference sequence). Trimming removed 5 bases at V and 2 bases at J, with 9 bases between. As DNA, the CDR3 is TGTGCCAGCAGCACTCGGGGTAACACTGAAGCTTTCTTT. It specifies CASSTRGNTEAFF.

This clone has just one count. The chain uses TRBV27 and TRBJ2-1; the match to TRBD2 covers 11 bases. With V trimmed by 0 bases and J by 4 bases, 11 bases remained unmatched. CDR1 and CDR2 from the germline V gene are MNHEY and SMNVEV (reference sequence). This CDR3 has 19 residues. CDR3 sequence reads: CASSLSPSPGTSGYNEQFF. The DNA for the CDR3 is TGTGCCAGCAGTTTATCGCCCTCACCCGGGACTAGCGGTTACAATGAGCAGTTCTTC.

This clone has a handful of counts. The V and J genes are TRBV6-5 and TRBJ2-3, with D possibly being TRBD1 (6 bases). Trimming removed 4 bases from V and 0 bases from J, with 14 bases in between. CDR3 length equals 16 residues. CDR1 is MNHEY and CDR2 is SVGAGI in the germline V gene. The CDR3 nucleotides read TGTGCCAGCAGTTCAGACCTGGGGGCTAGCACAGATACGCAGTATTTT. It is translated as CASSSDLGASTDTQYF.

The V call is TRBV20-1, the J call TRBJ1-2; D is unclear. Germline CDR1 and CDR2: DFQATT and SNEGSKA (reference sequence). The CDR3 extends over 12 amino acids. V was trimmed by 3 bases and J by 4 bases, leaving 9 bases between them. The CDR3: CSASGRTYGYTF. The CDR3 DNA reads TGCAGTGCTAGTGGGAGGACCTATGGCTACACCTTC.

The table lists this clone with a count of one. J is TRBJ1-2 and V is TRBV12-3 or TRBV12-4, with a possible D match to TRBD1 (5 bases). V dropped 4 bases and J dropped 4 bases, with 10 bases sitting between them. There are 13 residues in the CDR3. CDR3 region: CASSSGSLYGYTF. Here the CDR3 DNA reads TGTGCCAGCAGTTCAGGGTCCCTCTATGGCTACACCTTC.

The chain joins TRBV11-1 to TRBJ2-1, with D possibly being TRBD1 (7 bases). This CDR3 is built from 16 residues. Germline assignment: CDR1 SGHAT and CDR2 FQDESV (reference sequence). V was cut by 1 base and J by 2 bases, with 12 bases left in between. CDR3: CASSLEAGTAYNEQFF. Here the CDR3 DNA reads TGTGCCAGCAGCTTAGAGGCGGGGACAGCCTACAATGAGCAGTTCTTC. Full variable domain (missing parts from reference TRBV11-1 and TRBJ2-1): EAEVAQSPRYKITEKSQAVAFWCDPISGHATLYWYRQILGQGPELLVQFQDESVVDDSQLPKDRFSAERLKGVDSTLKIQPAELGDSAMYLCASSLEAGTAYNEQFFGPGTRLTVL.

This clone was counted between two and nine times. The chain links TRBV19 to TRBJ1-1; D is ambiguous. V lost 5 bases to trimming and J lost 0 bases, with 10 bases between them. This CDR3 has 14 amino acids. CDR1 and CDR2 from the germline V gene are LNHDA and SQIVND (reference sequence). The CDR3 bases are TGTGCCAGTAGTTTAATGGGGATGAACACTGAAGCTTTCTTT. Its protein product is CASSLMGMNTEAFF.

This clone appeared a few times. The chain uses TRBV5-1 and TRBJ1-1; tentative D call: TRBD1 (6 bases). The V gene's germline CDR1 is SGHRS and CDR2 YFSETQ. V shed 1 base and J shed 10 bases, with 17 bases lying between them. This CDR3 region has 14 residues. This CDR3 reads CASSLSRGGGPAFF. The DNA of the CDR3 is TGCGCCAGCAGCTTGTCCCGCGGAGGGGGACCAGCTTTCTTT.

This CDR3 is CASSYTGQGHTF. The CDR3 nucleotides read TGTGCCAGCAGCTACACGGGACAGGGGCACACCTTC. The V call is TRBV5-4, the J call TRBJ1-2; 10 nucleotides line up with TRBD1. The ends lost 3 bases at V and 12 bases at J; junction bases unmatched: 5. Germline assignment: CDR1 SGHNT and CDR2 YYREEE (reference sequence). CDR3 length: 12 residues.